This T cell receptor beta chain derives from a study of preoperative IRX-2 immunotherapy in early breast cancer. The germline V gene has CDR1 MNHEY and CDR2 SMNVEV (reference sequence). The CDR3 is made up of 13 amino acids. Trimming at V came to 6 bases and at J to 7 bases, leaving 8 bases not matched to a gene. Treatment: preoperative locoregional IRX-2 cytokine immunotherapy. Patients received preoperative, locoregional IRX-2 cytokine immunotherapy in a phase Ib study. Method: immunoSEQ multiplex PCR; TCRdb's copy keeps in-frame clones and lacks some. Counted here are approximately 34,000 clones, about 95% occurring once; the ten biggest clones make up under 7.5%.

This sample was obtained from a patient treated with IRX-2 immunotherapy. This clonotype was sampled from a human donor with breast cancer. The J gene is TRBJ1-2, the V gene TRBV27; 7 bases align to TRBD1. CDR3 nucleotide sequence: TGTGCCAGCAGAGCAAGAGACAGGGCTGGCTACACCTTC. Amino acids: CASRARDRAGYTF.